One and the same sample provided the 19 T cell receptor beta chains below, sequenced in a study of blood T cells in healthy people across ages. Through a sample-barcoded 5' primer and a J-beta primer mix, a second PCR was run for roughly 6 to 11 cycles. TCRdb reprocessed the 5' RACE reads with MiXCR, giving one entry per CDR3 protein. The sample yields about 1.7 million distinct CDR3 sequences, roughly 30% seen once. Input material: blood. The receptors stem from a woman aged 25-40 years in good health.

This chain joins TRBV4-3 and TRBJ2-7; TRBD2 aligns across 10 bases. V trimming: 0 bases; J trimming: 3 bases; junction bases outside the gene matches: 8. The CDR3 length is 17 residues. Germline lookup yields CDR1 LGHNA and CDR2 YSLEER. As DNA, the CDR3 is TGCGCCAGCAGCCAAGATTTCCCCGGGACTAGCGTCTACGAGCAGTACTTC. Its translation: CASSQDFPGTSVYEQYF.

The table lists this clonotype with a few counts. The chain is built from TRBV7-2 and TRBJ1-2; the match to TRBD1 covers 10 bases. J lost 2 bases, V lost 5 bases, and 5 bases had no gene match. Germline loops: CDR1 SGHTA, CDR2 FQGNSA. The CDR3 loop spans 15 amino acids. The CDR3: CASSKQGQGNYGYTF. The CDR3 coding sequence is TGTGCCAGCAGCAAACAGGGACAGGGGAACTATGGCTACACCTTC.

There are a few counts of this clonotype. The CDR3 DNA sequence: TGCGCCAGCAGCCAAGAAGGGGTCTATGGAGAAAAACTGTTTTTT. Protein sequence: CASSQEGVYGEKLFF. The rearrangement uses TRBV4-1 and TRBJ1-4; a weak D match, TRBD1 (5 bases). Germline loops: CDR1 MGHRA, CDR2 YSYEKL. The CDR3 contains 15 residues. Trimming cost V 0 bases and J 8 bases, with 13 bases left between them.

This clonotype was counted at least ten times. The chain has TRBV29-1 and TRBJ2-4, with D possibly matching TRBD2 (6 bases). V lost 6 bases, J lost 6 bases, and 15 bases lay in between. Germline lookup yields CDR1 SQVTM and CDR2 ANQGSEA. The CDR3 has 13 amino acids. CDR3 sequence (DNA): TGCAGCGTAGTTTGGGGGGACCTAAACATTCAGTACTTC. Its protein is CSVVWGDLNIQYF.

The gene calls are TRBV27 and TRBJ2-1; 7 bases agree with TRBD1. V lost 3 bases, J lost 7 bases, and 12 bases stayed unmatched. This CDR3 has 16 amino acids. Per the germline V gene, CDR1 is MNHEY and CDR2 is SMNVEV (reference sequence). CDR3 DNA: TGTGCCAGCAGTTTCTCAGGGGGTAGCAGTAGAAATGAGCAGTTCTTC. Residues: CASSFSGGSSRNEQFF.

The genes are TRBV7-2 and TRBJ2-3; D gene unclear. Looked up from germline, CDR1 is SGHTA and CDR2 is FQGNSA. The CDR3 contains 16 residues. V lost 1 base to trimming and J lost 0 bases, with 11 bases between them. The CDR3 DNA reads TGTGCCAGCAGCTTAGAGTCGGCCCCGAGCACAGATACGCAGTATTTT. Its translation is CASSLESAPSTDTQYF.

The chain combines TRBV5-6 with TRBJ2-3; D gene ambiguous. CDR3 length equals 14 residues. Germline V CDR1 and CDR2: SGHDT, YYEEEE. Trimming stripped 3 bases from V and 4 bases from J, with 12 bases between. The CDR3 bases are TGTGCCAGCAGCTGTCGGCTTTTCCCAGATACGCAGTATTTT. Translation: CASSCRLFPDTQYF.

This clonotype was counted between two and nine times. The gene calls are TRBV6-6 and TRBJ1-1; D is ambiguous. The length of the CDR3 is 14 residues. Trimming shortened V by 6 bases and J by 1 base, and 12 bases separated the two germline ends. Germline lookup yields CDR1 MNHNY and CDR2 SVGAGI (reference sequence). The CDR3 coding sequence is TGTGCCAGCAGCCTCGACGGTTGGAACACTGAAGCTTTCTTT. Translated, it gives CASSLDGWNTEAFF.

The chain carries TRBV7-3 and TRBJ1-1; TRBD1 matches at 8 bases. With 5 bases clipped from V and 4 bases from J, the junction kept 6 bases outside the gene matches. Germline CDR1 is SGHTA and CDR2 is FQGTGA. CDR3 length equals 14 residues. The chain's CDR3 is CASSPRDRSTEAFF. The CDR3 DNA is TGTGCCAGCAGCCCCCGGGACAGGAGCACTGAAGCTTTCTTT. Full variable domain (missing parts from reference TRBV7-3 and TRBJ1-1): GAGVSQTPSNKVTEKGKYVELRCDPISGHTALYWYRQSLGQGPEFLIYFQGTGAADDSGLPNDRFFAVRPEGSVSTLKIQRTERGDSAVYLCASSPRDRSTEAFFGQGTRLTVV.

This clonotype was seen at least ten times. The gene calls are TRBV20-1 and TRBJ1-2; D is unclear. The CDR3 consists of 13 residues. Per the germline V gene, CDR1 is DFQATT and CDR2 is SNEGSKA (reference sequence). V lost 3 bases to trimming and J lost 2 bases, with 10 bases between them. The DNA for the CDR3 is TGCAGTGCTAGCGCGGGAGTGAACTATGGCTACACCTTC. This encodes CSASAGVNYGYTF.

This clonotype was observed once. The chain is built from TRBV7-8 and TRBJ1-5, with D perhaps matching TRBD1 (5 bases). CDR1 is SGHVS and CDR2 is FQNEAQ in the germline V gene. V lost 5 bases and J lost 6, with 17 bases in between. The CDR3 is 15 amino acids. DNA for the CDR3: TGTGCCAGCAGCCCCAACGGGGGGTACGGTCAGCCCCAGCATTTT. Its protein is CASSPNGGYGQPQHF.

This clonotype was seen ten or more times. The V and J genes are TRBV5-1 and TRBJ1-2; D perhaps matches TRBD1 (5 bases). The CDR3 is 13 amino acids. CDR1 SGHRS and CDR2 YFSETQ come from the germline V gene. The V end was cut by 0 bases, the J end by 7 bases, with 10 bases between. CDR3 sequence reads: CASSLDQGGGYTF. The CDR3 region has the DNA TGCGCCAGCAGCTTGGATCAGGGCGGTGGCTACACCTTC.

This clonotype was found a few times. The chain couples TRBV7-3 to TRBJ2-1, with D possibly matching TRBD2 (6 bases). Per the germline V gene, CDR1 is SGHTA and CDR2 is FQGTGA. V lost 0 bases to trimming and J lost 7 bases, with 16 bases between them. The CDR3 extends over 16 amino acids. CDR3 amino acids: CASSLTGTPLRNEQFF. For the CDR3, the DNA is TGTGCCAGCAGCTTAACGGGGACTCCTCTCCGGAATGAGCAGTTCTTC.

This clonotype was seen more than once but under ten times. CDR3 sequence reads: CATSEEGYGEQFF. In DNA form, the CDR3 reads TGTGCCACCAGTGAAGAGGGCTACGGTGAGCAGTTCTTC. This rearrangement joins TRBV24-1 to TRBJ2-1, with D perhaps TRBD2 (5 bases). Per germline, CDR1 KGHDR and CDR2 SFDVKD. V gave up 4 bases and J gave up 9 bases, with 12 bases separating them. The CDR3 loop spans 13 amino acids.

The chain employs TRBV5-5 and TRBJ1-2; the D is unclear. This CDR3 spans 14 amino acids. Germline-derived CDR1 and CDR2 are SGHKS and YYEKEE (reference sequence). V dropped 4 bases and J dropped 5 bases, with 15 bases sitting between them. As DNA, the CDR3 is TGTGCCAGCAGCCCAATCGAAGCTTCATATGGCTACACCTTC. Its protein product is CASSPIEASYGYTF.

This clonotype was detected ten times or more. V is TRBV7-2 and J is TRBJ1-1; D is ambiguous. Trimming shortened V by 4 bases and J by 1 base, and 7 bases separated the two germline ends. Germline V lookup: CDR1 SGHTA, CDR2 FQGNSA. This CDR3 has 13 amino acids. Here the CDR3 reads CASSSTWNTEAFF. The CDR3 DNA is TGTGCCAGCAGCTCTACATGGAACACTGAAGCTTTCTTT.

The chain joins TRBV7-9 to TRBJ1-2; D is undetermined. From germline, CDR1 is SEHNR and CDR2 FQNEAQ (reference sequence). Trimming took off 5 bases at V and 6 bases at J, with 22 bases between the two ends. The CDR3 totals 16 residues. This CDR3 is CASSNRPGLGYDGYTF. CDR3 bases: TGTGCCAGCAGCAACCGCCCAGGCTTGGGGTATGATGGCTACACCTTC.

This clonotype turned up a few times. The rearrangement uses TRBV5-5 and TRBJ2-1; TRBD2 aligns across 13 bases. CDR3 size: 17 residues. With 4 bases clipped from V and 0 bases from J, the junction kept 4 bases outside the gene matches. Germline CDR1 reads SGHKS; CDR2 reads YYEKEE (reference sequence). CDR3 in amino acids: CASSRLAGGRSYNEQFF. The CDR3 nucleotides read TGTGCCAGCAGCAGACTAGCGGGGGGTCGCTCCTACAATGAGCAGTTCTTC.

The sample holds a few counts of this clonotype. This chain uses TRBV12-3 or TRBV12-4 with TRBJ1-1; D not certain. This CDR3 spans 14 amino acids. V lost 8 bases, J lost 0 bases, and 13 bases lay in between. CDR3 nucleotides: TGTGCCAGCTGCACAGACCTCATGAACACTGAAGCTTTCTTT. Protein sequence: CASCTDLMNTEAFF.